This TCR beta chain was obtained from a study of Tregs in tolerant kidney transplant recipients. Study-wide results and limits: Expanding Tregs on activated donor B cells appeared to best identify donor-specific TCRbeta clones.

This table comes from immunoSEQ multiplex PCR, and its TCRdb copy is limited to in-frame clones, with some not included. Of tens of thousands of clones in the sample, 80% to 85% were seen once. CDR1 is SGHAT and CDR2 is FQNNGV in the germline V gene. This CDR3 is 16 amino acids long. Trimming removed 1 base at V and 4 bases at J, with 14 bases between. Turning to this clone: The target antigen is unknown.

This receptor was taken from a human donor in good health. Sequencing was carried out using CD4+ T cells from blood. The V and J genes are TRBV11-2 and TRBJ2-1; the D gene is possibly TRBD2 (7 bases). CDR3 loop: CASSLVAGATYNEQFF. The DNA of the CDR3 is TGTGCCAGCAGCTTAGTTGCGGGGGCTACATACAATGAGCAGTTCTTC.